The following is a TCR beta chain sequence with its context. This sample is part of a study of blood T cell repertoires in COVID-19. Some clones are missing from TCRdb's copy, which holds only in-frame ones; the method was immunoSEQ multiplex PCR. The sample carries tens of thousands of clones, 79% recorded once. From germline, CDR1 is SEHNR and CDR2 FQNEAQ (reference sequence). The ends were cut back, 2 bases at V and 8 bases at J, with 18 bases in the middle. The CDR3 loop spans 15 amino acids. The gene calls are TRBV7-9 and TRBJ1-2; tentatively, D is TRBD1 (5 bases). The sequence was obtained from a woman aged 80 or older with acute or convalescent COVID-19. The sequenced sample consisted of peripheral blood. The CDR3 region is CASSLPQEGTGGYTF. As DNA, the CDR3 is TGTGCCAGCAGCTTACCCCAGGAGGGGACGGGCGGCTACACCTTC.